This T cell receptor beta chain emerged from a study of blood T cell repertoires in COVID-19. In the authors' methods: Amplification from reference gene primers served as the basis for estimated nucleated cell counts. Repertoires were generated with immunoSEQ multiplex PCR, while TCRdb's copy carries only in-frame clones and drops some. V and J calls and clone size are copied from that table; D and trimming were computed from the DNA. The sample includes around 160,000 clones, roughly 79% of them seen just once. In its sample, this clone was seen once. In germline, CDR1 is SGHRS, CDR2 YFSETQ. With 0 bases removed from V and 1 base from J, the gap between germline ends came to 8 bases. The CDR3 consists of 14 residues.

This clonotype originated in a human donor with acute or convalescent COVID-19. The donor label of this sample is uncertain. Sample: peripheral blood. V is TRBV5-1 and J is TRBJ2-7, with D hard to call. The CDR3 nucleotides read TGCGCCAGCAGCTTGGGCGGCAGTTCCTACGAGCAGTACTTC. This translates into CASSLGGSSYEQYF. Full variable domain (rest looked up from reference TRBV5-1 and TRBJ2-7): KAGVTQTPRYLIKTRGQQVTLSCSPISGHRSVSWYQQTPGQGLQFLFEYFSETQRNKGNFPGRFSGRQFSNSRSEMNVSTLELGDSALYLCASSLGGSSYEQYFGPGTRLTVT.